This TCR beta chain was recorded in a study of identical twins. MiXCR, run by TCRdb on the 5' RACE reads, gives a single entry per CDR3 protein. The profile shows hundreds of thousands of distinct CDR3 sequences, more than 20% of them singletons. The CDR3 spans 14 residues. Trimming pared 5 bases from V and 0 bases from J, leaving 10 bases between. Study-wide points: Within monozygotic twins, out-of-frame TCR alpha sharing was underestimated by the models.

Comments on this clonotype: Its antigen is currently unknown.

The data were also submitted as part of a second study, on T cells expressing NK-cell markers.

Sequencing used CD4+ T cells sorted from blood. This TCR derives from a woman younger than 30 in good health. V gene TRBV12-3 or TRBV12-4 combines with J gene TRBJ1-2; D is ambiguous. The CDR3, as DNA: TGTGCCAGCAGTCTTCGGGTAGCTAACTATGGCTACACCTTC. This codes for CASSLRVANYGYTF.